The 2 T cell receptor beta chains below come from one sample, sequenced in a study of OX40 agonist ivuxolimab in advanced cancers. Libraries were prepared by immunoSEQ multiplex PCR; TCRdb keeps only in-frame clonotypes and omits some of them. The data contain tens of thousands of clones, over 80% of them singletons. The source material was CD4+ or CD8+ T cells sorted from blood, sampled in a trial of the OX40 agonist ivuxolimab. The source of these receptors is an adult with an advanced solid tumor such as melanoma, head and neck, liver or kidney cancer.

J is TRBJ1-1 and V is TRBV5-4; possible D gene TRBD1, 5 bases. CDR3 length: 15 amino acids. Germline CDR1 reads SGHNT; CDR2 reads YYREEE (reference sequence). Trimming removed 5 bases from V and 0 bases from J, with 14 bases in between. CDR3 region: CASSPRWGLNTEAFF. CDR3 sequence (DNA): TGTGCCAGCAGTCCAAGGTGGGGCCTGAACACTGAAGCTTTCTTT.

The chain has TRBV6-5 and TRBJ1-3; a possible D gene is TRBD1 (5 bases). The V end was cut by 2 bases, the J end by 3 bases, with 11 bases between. The CDR3 extends over 15 amino acids. CDR1 is MNHEY, CDR2 SVGAGI, per germline. CDR3 protein: CASSYRQGYGNTIYF. The CDR3 DNA follows: TGTGCCAGCAGTTACAGGCAGGGATATGGAAACACCATATATTTT.